This TCR beta chain emerged from a study of early T cells in non-severe SARS-CoV-2 infection. Turning to the study itself: Chains stayed unpaired after sequencing of bulk RNA from unsorted whole blood.

cDNA molecules, individually, were tagged with unique molecular identifiers. MiXCR, applied by TCRdb to the 5' RACE reads, yields one record per CDR3 protein. This table holds 50,000 to 65,000 distinct CDR3 sequences, roughly 14% found once. The table lists this clonotype with many counts. Its antigen is currently unknown. Germline lookup yields CDR1 LNHNV and CDR2 YYDKDF (reference sequence). Trimming took off 0 bases at V and 7 bases at J, with 0 bases between the two ends. The CDR3 is 10 residues long. Study-wide points: VDJdb matches were skewed toward anti-spike CD8 T cell responses.

The sequence came from an adult who was a healthcare worker with PCR-confirmed SARS-CoV-2 infection or an uninfected control (not recorded which). V usage is TRBV15 and J usage is TRBJ1-2; D not certain. Sequenced sample: whole blood. CDR3 nucleotides: TGTGCCACCAGCAGAGATGGCTACACCTTC. Encoded protein: CATSRDGYTF. The entire variable domain, with the rest obtained from reference TRBV15 and TRBJ1-2, is as follows: DAMVIQNPRYQVTQFGKPVTLSCSQTLNHNVMYWYQQKSSQAPKLLFHYYDKDFNNEADTPDNFQSRRPNTSFCFLDIRSPGLGDTAMYLCATSRDGYTFGSGTRLTVV.